This entry is about one T cell receptor (beta chain). Study processing details: Amplification of reference gene primers was used by the study to estimate nucleated cell counts. The repertoire was sequenced with immunoSEQ multiplex PCR; TCRdb's copy has only in-frame clones and lacks some. V and J calls and clone size are copied from that table; D and trimming were computed from the DNA. This sample has 150,000 to 250,000 clones, with 84% found just once. V lost 4 bases and J 3 bases, leaving 9 bases between the germline ends. The CDR3 totals 13 residues. This sample is drawn from a study of blood T cell repertoires in COVID-19.

The sample consisted of PBMCs or T cells enriched from blood (not recorded which). The TCR comes from a man aged 40-50 years who had recovered from COVID-19. The chain joins TRBV12-3 or TRBV12-4 to TRBJ1-1; unclear D gene. The CDR3 sequence is CASSWARDTEAFF. Written as DNA, the CDR3 is TGTGCCAGCAGTTGGGCTCGCGACACTGAAGCTTTCTTT.